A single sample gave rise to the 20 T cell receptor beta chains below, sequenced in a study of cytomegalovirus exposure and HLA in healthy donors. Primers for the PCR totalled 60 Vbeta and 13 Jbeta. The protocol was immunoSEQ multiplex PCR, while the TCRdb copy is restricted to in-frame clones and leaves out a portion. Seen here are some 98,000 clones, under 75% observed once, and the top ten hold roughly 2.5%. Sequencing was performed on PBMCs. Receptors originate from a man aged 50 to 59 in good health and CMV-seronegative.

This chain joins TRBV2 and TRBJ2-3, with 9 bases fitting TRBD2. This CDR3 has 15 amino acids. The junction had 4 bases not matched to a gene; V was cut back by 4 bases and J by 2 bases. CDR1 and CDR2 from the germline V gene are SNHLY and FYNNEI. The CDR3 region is CASSGGLATTDTQYF. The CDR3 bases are TGTGCCAGCAGTGGCGGACTAGCGACCACAGATACGCAGTATTTT.

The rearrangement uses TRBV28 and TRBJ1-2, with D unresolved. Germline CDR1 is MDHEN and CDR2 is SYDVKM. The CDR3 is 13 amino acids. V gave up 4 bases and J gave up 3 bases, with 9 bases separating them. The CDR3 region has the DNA TGTGCCAGCAGTTCTCAGGCTTACTATGGCTACACCTTC. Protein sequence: CASSSQAYYGYTF.

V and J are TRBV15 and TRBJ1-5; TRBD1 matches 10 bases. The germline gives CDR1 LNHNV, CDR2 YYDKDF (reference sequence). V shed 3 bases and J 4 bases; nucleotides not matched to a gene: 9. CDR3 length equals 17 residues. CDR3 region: CATSRLDRGIFNQPQHF. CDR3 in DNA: TGTGCCACCAGCAGGTTGGACAGGGGGATCTTTAATCAGCCCCAGCATTTT.

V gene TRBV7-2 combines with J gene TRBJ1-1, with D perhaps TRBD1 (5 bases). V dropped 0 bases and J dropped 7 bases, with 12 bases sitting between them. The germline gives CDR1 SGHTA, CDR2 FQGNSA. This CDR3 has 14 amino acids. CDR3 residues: CASSLAPGRGEAFF. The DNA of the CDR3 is TGTGCCAGCAGCTTAGCCCCAGGGAGGGGTGAAGCTTTCTTT.

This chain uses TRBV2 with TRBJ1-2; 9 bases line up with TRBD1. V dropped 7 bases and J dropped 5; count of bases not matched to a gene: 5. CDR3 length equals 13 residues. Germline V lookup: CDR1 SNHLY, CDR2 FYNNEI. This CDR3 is CASMDRGGYGYTF. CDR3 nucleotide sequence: TGTGCCAGCATGGACAGGGGTGGATATGGCTACACCTTC.

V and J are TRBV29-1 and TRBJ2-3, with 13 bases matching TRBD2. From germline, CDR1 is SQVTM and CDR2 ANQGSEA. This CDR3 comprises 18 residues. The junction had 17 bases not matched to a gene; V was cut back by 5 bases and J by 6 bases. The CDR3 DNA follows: TGCAGCGTTCTACCTACCCCAGGACTAGCGGGGGCCTCGGATACGCAGTATTTT. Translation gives CSVLPTPGLAGASDTQYF.

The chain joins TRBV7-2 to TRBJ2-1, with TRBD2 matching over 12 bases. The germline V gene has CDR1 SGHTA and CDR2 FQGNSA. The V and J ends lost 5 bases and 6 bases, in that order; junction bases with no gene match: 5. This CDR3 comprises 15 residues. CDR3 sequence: CASSPRGLAGNEQFF. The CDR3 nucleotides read TGTGCCAGCAGCCCGCGGGGACTAGCGGGCAATGAGCAGTTCTTC.

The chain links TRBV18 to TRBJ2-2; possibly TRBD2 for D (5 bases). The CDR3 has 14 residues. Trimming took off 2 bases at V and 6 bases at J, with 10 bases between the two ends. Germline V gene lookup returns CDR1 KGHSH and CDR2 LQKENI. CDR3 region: CASSPMEVPGELFF. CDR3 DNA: TGTGCCAGCTCACCAATGGAGGTTCCCGGGGAGCTGTTTTTT.

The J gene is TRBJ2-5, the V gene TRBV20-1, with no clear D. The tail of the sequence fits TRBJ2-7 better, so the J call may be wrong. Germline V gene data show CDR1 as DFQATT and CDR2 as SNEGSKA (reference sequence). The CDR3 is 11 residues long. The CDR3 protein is CSAREVYEQYF. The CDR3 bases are TGCAGTGCTAGAGAGGTCTACGAGCAGTACTTC.

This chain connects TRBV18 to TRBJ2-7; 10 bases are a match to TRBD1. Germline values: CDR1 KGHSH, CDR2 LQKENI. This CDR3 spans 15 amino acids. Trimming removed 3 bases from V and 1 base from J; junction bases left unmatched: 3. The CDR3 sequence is CASSPRTGGSYEQYF. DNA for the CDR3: TGTGCCAGCTCACCCCGGACAGGGGGGTCCTACGAGCAGTACTTC.

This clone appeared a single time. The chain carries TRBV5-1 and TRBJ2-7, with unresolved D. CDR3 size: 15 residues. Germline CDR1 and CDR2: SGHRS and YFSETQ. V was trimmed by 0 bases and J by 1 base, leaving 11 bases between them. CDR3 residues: CASSLDPALSYEQYF. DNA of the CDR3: TGCGCCAGCAGCTTGGATCCCGCGCTATCCTACGAGCAGTACTTC.

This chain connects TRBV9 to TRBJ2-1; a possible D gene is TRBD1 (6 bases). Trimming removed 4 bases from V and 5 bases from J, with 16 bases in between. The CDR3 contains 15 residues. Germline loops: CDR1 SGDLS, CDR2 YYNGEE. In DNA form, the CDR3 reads TGTGCCAGCAGCCCCCAGGGACAATCCCACAATGAGCAGTTCTTC. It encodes CASSPQGQSHNEQFF.

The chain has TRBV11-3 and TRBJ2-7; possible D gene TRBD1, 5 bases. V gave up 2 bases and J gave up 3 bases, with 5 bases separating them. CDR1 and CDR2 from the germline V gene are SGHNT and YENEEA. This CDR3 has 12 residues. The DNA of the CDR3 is TGTGCCAGCAGCTTAACAGGCTACGAGCAGTACTTC. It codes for CASSLTGYEQYF. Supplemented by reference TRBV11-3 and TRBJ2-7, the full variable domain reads EAGVVQSPRYKIIEKKQPVAFWCNPISGHNTLYWYLQNLGQGPELLIRYENEEAVDDSQLPKDRFSAERLKGVDSTLKIQPAELGDSAVYLCASSLTGYEQYFGPGTRLTVT.

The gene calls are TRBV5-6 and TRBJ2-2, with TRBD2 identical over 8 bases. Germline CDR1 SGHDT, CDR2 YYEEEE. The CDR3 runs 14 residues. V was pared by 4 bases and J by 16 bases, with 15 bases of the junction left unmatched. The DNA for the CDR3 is TGTGCCAGCAGCCAAACAGATCGAGCGGGAGCCGCGTTTTTT. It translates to CASSQTDRAGAAFF. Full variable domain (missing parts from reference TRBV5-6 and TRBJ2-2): DAGVTQSPTHLIKTRGQQVTLRCSPKSGHDTVSWYQQALGQGPQFIFQYYEEEERQRGNFPDRFSGHQFPNYSSELNVNALLLGDSALYLCASSQTDRAGAAFFGEGSRLTVL.

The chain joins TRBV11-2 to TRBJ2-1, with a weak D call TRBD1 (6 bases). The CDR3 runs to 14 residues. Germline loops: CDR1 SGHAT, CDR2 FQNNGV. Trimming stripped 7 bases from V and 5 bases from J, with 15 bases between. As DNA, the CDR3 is TGTGCCAGCACCATGGGACACCCGAACAATGAGCAGTTCTTC. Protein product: CASTMGHPNNEQFF.

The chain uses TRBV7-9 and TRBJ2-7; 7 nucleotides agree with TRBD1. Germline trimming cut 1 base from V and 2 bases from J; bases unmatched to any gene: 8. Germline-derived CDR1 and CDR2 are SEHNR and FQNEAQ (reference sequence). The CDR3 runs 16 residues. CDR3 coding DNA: TGTGCCAGCAGCTTAGATCAGACAGGGCCACCCTACGAGCAGTACTTC. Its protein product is CASSLDQTGPPYEQYF.

The DNA of the CDR3 is TGTGCCAGCAGGGAAAAGAGCGGGGTGAATACCGGGGAGCTGTTTTTT. It translates to CASREKSGVNTGELFF. V is TRBV2 and J is TRBJ2-2; TRBD2 aligns across 7 bases. Germline assignment: CDR1 SNHLY and CDR2 FYNNEI. The CDR3 is 16 residues long. The V and J ends lost 6 bases and 5 bases, in that order; junction bases with no gene match: 12.

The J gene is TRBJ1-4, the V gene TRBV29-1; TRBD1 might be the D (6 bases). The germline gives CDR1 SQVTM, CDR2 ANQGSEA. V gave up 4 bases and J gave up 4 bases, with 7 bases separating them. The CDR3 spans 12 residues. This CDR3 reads CSVAGVNEKLFF. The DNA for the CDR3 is TGCAGCGTTGCAGGGGTTAATGAAAAACTGTTTTTT.

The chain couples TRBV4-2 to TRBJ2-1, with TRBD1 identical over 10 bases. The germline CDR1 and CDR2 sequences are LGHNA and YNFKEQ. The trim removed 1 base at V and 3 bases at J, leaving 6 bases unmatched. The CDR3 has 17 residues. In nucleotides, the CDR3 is TGTGCCAGCAGCCAAGGGGCCAGGACAGGGGGCTACAATGAGCAGTTCTTC. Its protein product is CASSQGARTGGYNEQFF.

The CDR3 DNA reads TGTGCCAGCAGCTTAGGCCTAGCGGGGGTTAGCTCCTACAATGAGCAGTTCTTC. This sequence encodes CASSLGLAGVSSYNEQFF. The chain combines TRBV7-8 with TRBJ2-1; TRBD2 aligns across 10 bases. V shed 1 base and J 0 bases; nucleotides not matched to a gene: 6. CDR3 size: 18 residues. The germline gives CDR1 SGHVS, CDR2 FQNEAQ.